This record concerns one TCR beta chain sequence. The source of the sample is a study of blood T cell repertoires in COVID-19. Across the study: Acute-phase and convalescent COVID-19 samples originated in the United States, Italy and Spain. PBMCs, B-cell-depleted T cells, or T cells provided the cDNA or gDNA that made up the material.

The germline V gene encodes CDR1 MNHEY and CDR2 SVGAGI. This CDR3 comprises 14 residues. Trimming left V 2 bases short and J 3 bases short, with 11 bases between. In the authors' workflow: Amplification from reference gene primers served as the basis for estimated nucleated cell counts. The method was immunoSEQ multiplex PCR; TCRdb's version includes in-frame clones alone and lacks a portion of them. The DNA was the basis for D and trimming; V, J and clone size are from that table. The sample has over 200,000 clones, roughly 80% seen once. The rearrangement links TRBV6-5 to TRBJ2-7; perhaps TRBD2 as D (6 bases). The sample taken for sequencing was peripheral blood. The source of this sequence is a woman of 80 years or more with acute or convalescent COVID-19. This CDR3 reads CASSYHRESYEQYF. CDR3 nucleotide sequence: TGTGCCAGCAGTTACCATCGGGAGAGCTACGAGCAGTACTTC.